The present T cell receptor (beta chain) was sequenced within a study of high-grade serous ovarian cancer treatment subgroups. For the study at large: Each sample yielded on average around 7,500 unique TCR beta rearrangements from 11,000 to 15,000 reads.

Tumor tissue was taken before any definitive surgery or chemotherapy was given. Only in-frame clones appear in the TCRdb table, and some are missing; sequencing was by immunoSEQ multiplex PCR. The profile shows under 10,000 clones, about 78% of them singletons. Turning to this clone: The antigen remains undetermined.

Germline V gene sequence: CDR1 SGHDT, CDR2 YYEEEE. Trimming at V came to 4 bases and at J to 5 bases, leaving 6 bases not matched to a gene. The length of the CDR3 is 15 residues. Study-wide findings and caveats: Same-patient tumor repertoires overlapped at about 0.095 to 0.79; different patients barely overlapped. Bulk tumor TCR sequencing gave no spatial information.

This receptor was obtained from a human donor with high-grade serous ovarian cancer. The V gene is TRBV5-6, the J gene TRBJ1-4; the match to TRBD1 covers 9 bases. Sequenced: tumor tissue. Here the CDR3 DNA reads TGTGCCAGCAGCCGACAGGGGGAGGTCAATGAAAAACTGTTTTTT. Protein sequence: CASSRQGEVNEKLFF.